Each of the 18 T cell receptor beta chains below was sequenced from the same sample in a study of cytomegalovirus exposure and HLA in healthy donors. Use of 60 Vbeta and 13 Jbeta primers characterized the PCR. Profiled with immunoSEQ multiplex PCR; TCRdb holds only in-frame clones, not every one. The sample gives fewer than 200,000 clones, around 80% of which show up once; 0.6% to 0.9% is in the top ten. The sample consisted of PBMCs. Receptors were obtained from a female donor in good health and CMV-seronegative.

The V gene is TRBV9, the J gene TRBJ2-3; 7 bases line up with TRBD1. The V gene's germline CDR1 is SGDLS and CDR2 YYNGEE. CDR3 size: 14 residues. Trimming at V came to 3 bases and at J to 4 bases, leaving 5 bases not matched to a gene. This CDR3 reads CASSERGGSDTQYF. The CDR3 coding sequence is TGTGCCAGCAGCGAACGAGGGGGCTCAGATACGCAGTATTTT.

The gene calls are TRBV7-9 and TRBJ1-2, with 10 nucleotides matching TRBD1. With 4 bases clipped from V and 2 bases from J, the junction kept 4 bases outside the gene matches. CDR1 is SEHNR, CDR2 FQNEAQ, per germline (reference sequence). This CDR3 region has 15 residues. The CDR3 region has the DNA TGTGCCAGCAGCTCGGGACAGGGGAAAAACTATGGCTACACCTTC. This encodes CASSSGQGKNYGYTF. Full variable domain (remainder filled in from reference TRBV7-9 and TRBJ1-2): DTGVSQNPRHKITKRGQNVTFRCDPISEHNRLYWYRQTLGQGPEFLTYFQNEAQLEKSRLLSDRFSAERPKGSFSTLEIQRTEQGDSAMYLCASSSGQGKNYGYTFGSGTRLTVV.

The chain is built from TRBV25-1 and TRBJ1-1; D unclear. This CDR3 spans 13 amino acids. The V end was cut by 6 bases, the J end by 4 bases, with 12 bases between. From germline, CDR1 is MGHDK and CDR2 SYGVNS. In nucleotides, the CDR3 is TGTGCCAGCAGGGAGAGGAGGAGCACTGAAGCTTTCTTT. It codes for CASRERRSTEAFF.

The chain recombines TRBV7-9 with TRBJ2-5; TRBD2 matches 7 bases. The V gene's germline CDR1 is SEHNR and CDR2 FQNEAQ (reference sequence). The V gene end was trimmed by 4 bases and the J gene end by 5 bases; junction bases not matched to a gene: 7. The CDR3 runs to 14 residues. Here the CDR3 reads CASSSRGRGETQYF. CDR3 DNA sequence: TGTGCCAGCAGCTCCAGAGGGCGGGGGGAGACCCAGTACTTC.

The gene calls are TRBV30 and TRBJ2-3; D possibly corresponds to TRBD1 (6 bases). Trimming took off 1 base at V and 1 base at J, with 9 bases between the two ends. The CDR3 has 14 residues. Per the germline V gene, CDR1 is GTSNPN and CDR2 is SVGIG (reference sequence). The DNA for the CDR3 is TGTGCCTGGAGTGATAACAGGGGCACAGATACGCAGTATTTT. It encodes CAWSDNRGTDTQYF.

In this sample, this clone turned up once. The junction does not match germline at one end; this may be a read error. The V call is TRBV29-1, the J call TRBJ2-1; TRBD1 matches 8 bases. This CDR3 contains 17 residues. Germline CDR1 and CDR2: SQVTM and ANQGSEA. The CDR3 loop reads CSVQEGQTGASYNEQFF. CDR3 nucleotides: TGCAGCGTTCAAGAAGGGCAGACAGGGGCCTCCTACAATGAGCAGTTCTTC.

The rearrangement links TRBV19 to TRBJ2-2, with D perhaps matching TRBD2 (6 bases). The CDR3 extends over 15 amino acids. Germline lookup yields CDR1 LNHDA and CDR2 SQIVND (reference sequence). V was clipped by 7 bases and J by 3 bases, with 15 bases between them. CDR3 nucleotide sequence: TGTGCCAGTACCCCGGGTGGAGGGGACACCGGGGAGCTGTTTTTT. Its translation is CASTPGGGDTGELFF.

This clone was counted ten times or more. CDR3 in amino acids: CASSPHLRGGARYGYTF. The CDR3 coding sequence is TGTGCCAGCAGCCCCCACCTAAGGGGGGGCGCACGGTATGGCTACACCTTC. The chain has TRBV7-9 and TRBJ1-2; possibly TRBD1 for D (6 bases). Germline V lookup: CDR1 SEHNR, CDR2 FQNEAQ (reference sequence). This CDR3 contains 17 residues. Trimming cost V 5 bases and J 5 bases, with 24 bases left between them.

The chain is built from TRBV7-3 and TRBJ2-3, with D possibly matching TRBD1 (6 bases). V was shortened by 5 bases and J by 2 bases, with 14 bases between the two germline ends. Germline V CDR1 and CDR2: SGHTA, FQGTGA. The CDR3 runs to 15 residues. The CDR3 DNA sequence: TGTGCCAGCAGCCCTAGTAGGGGGTCCACAGATACGCAGTATTTT. Amino acid sequence: CASSPSRGSTDTQYF.

The genes are TRBV21-1 and TRBJ1-1. TRBV21-1 is given as a pseudogene. CDR3 length: 13 residues. The CDR3 sequence: CASSNNLNTEAFF. CDR3 in DNA: TGTGCCAGCAGCAACAACTTGAACACTGAAGCTTTCTTT.

The chain is built from TRBV6-4 and TRBJ2-1; D remains unclear. V lost 3 bases, J lost 10 bases, and 13 bases lay in between. This CDR3 region has 13 residues. Germline assignment: CDR1 MRHNA and CDR2 SNTAGT. The chain's CDR3 is CASSETVVGEQFF. DNA of the CDR3: TGTGCCAGCAGTGAGACGGTAGTGGGCGAGCAGTTCTTC.

The chain carries TRBV5-1 and TRBJ2-1; possible D gene TRBD1, 6 bases. This CDR3 comprises 17 residues. Germline V gene sequence: CDR1 SGHRS, CDR2 YFSETQ. V gave up 2 bases and J gave up 2 bases, with 17 bases separating them. CDR3 coding DNA: TGCGCCAGCAGCTTCCCATCAGGGGATTTCGCCTACAATGAGCAGTTCTTC. It translates to CASSFPSGDFAYNEQFF. Combining the CDR3 with reference TRBV5-1 and TRBJ2-1 gives the whole variable domain KAGVTQTPRYLIKTRGQQVTLSCSPISGHRSVSWYQQTPGQGLQFLFEYFSETQRNKGNFPGRFSGRQFSNSRSEMNVSTLELGDSALYLCASSFPSGDFAYNEQFFGPGTRLTVL.

The chain carries TRBV4-1 and TRBJ2-3; TRBD2 matches at 8 bases. The V gene's germline CDR1 is MGHRA and CDR2 YSYEKL. V dropped 0 bases and J dropped 4; count of bases not matched to a gene: 18. The length of the CDR3 is 20 residues. The CDR3 coding sequence is TGCGCCAGCAGCCAAGAATCCCTCGCTAGCGGGTTGGGGGACGCAGATACGCAGTATTTT. It is translated as CASSQESLASGLGDADTQYF.

The chain is built from TRBV10-3 and TRBJ1-1; weak D call: TRBD1 (5 bases). From germline, CDR1 is ENHRY and CDR2 SYGVKD. The CDR3 sequence is 13 residues long. V lost 6 bases and J lost 1, with 9 bases in between. Here the CDR3 DNA reads TGTGCCATCAGGGGACTTCAGAACACTGAAGCTTTCTTT. Residues: CAIRGLQNTEAFF.

The genes are TRBV6-5 and TRBJ1-1; 11 nucleotides agree with TRBD1. CDR1 and CDR2 (germline): MNHEY, SVGAGI. CDR3 length equals 15 residues. Trimming took 3 bases from V and 5 from J; bases not matched to a gene: 5. Here the CDR3 DNA reads TGTGCCAGCAGTTATACCGGGACAGGGGGGACTGAAGCTTTCTTT. This translates into CASSYTGTGGTEAFF.

CDR3 coding DNA: TGTGCCAGCAGCACCCTCCTGACAGATAACTATGGCTACACCTTC. Amino acids: CASSTLLTDNYGYTF. J is TRBJ1-2 and V is TRBV7-9; TRBD1 might be the D (5 bases). CDR3 length: 15 amino acids. Germline lookup yields CDR1 SEHNR and CDR2 FQNEAQ (reference sequence). Trimming pared 5 bases from V and 1 base from J, leaving 14 bases between.

The chain has TRBV20-1 and TRBJ2-7; no clear D gene. The CDR3 length is 11 residues. CDR1 and CDR2 (germline): DFQATT, SNEGSKA (reference sequence). CDR3 protein: CSYEARYEQYF. The DNA for the CDR3 is TGCAGCTATGAGGCACGTTACGAGCAGTACTTC.

The chain has TRBV6-4 and TRBJ2-3; 14 bases match TRBD2. Germline CDR1 MRHNA, CDR2 SNTAGT. The V segment lost 4 bases and the J segment 6 bases; nucleotides outside the gene matches: 6. This CDR3 spans 16 amino acids. The CDR3 nucleotides read TGTGCCAGCAGTGCCACGGGACTAGCGGGAGCCGATACGCAGTATTTT. As protein: CASSATGLAGADTQYF.